This entry describes one T cell receptor (beta chain). Its antigen is undetermined. Those with chemo-refractory metastatic non-small-cell lung cancer were treated with focal radiation combined with CTLA-4 blockade using ipilimumab. The record originates from a study of radiotherapy plus CTLA-4 blockade in lung cancer. Study-wide background: For 15% to 20% of patients, objective responses occurred, and approximately 30% had disease control. Study-wide points: Early clonal dynamics of blood T cells, together with interferon-beta, were reported as the best response predictor. Tumor-derived TCR clones expanded in blood after radiotherapy plus ipilimumab.

Produced via immunoSEQ multiplex PCR; TCRdb's table is partial and in-frame only. The table shows 85,000 to 90,000 clones, with around 84% occurring only once. Source: peripheral blood, taken from a patient treated with radiotherapy plus ipilimumab. The TCR comes from a human donor with non-small cell lung cancer that progressed on radiotherapy plus ipilimumab.

CDR3 bases: TGCAGCGTTGCGTCTGCAGCCAAAAACATTCAGTACTTC. This codes for CSVASAAKNIQYF. The chain couples TRBV29-1 to TRBJ2-4; no clear D. Trimming pared 4 bases from V and 0 bases from J, leaving 7 bases between. The germline V gene encodes CDR1 SQVTM and CDR2 ANQGSEA. This CDR3 is built from 13 residues.